The clone carrying this T cell receptor (beta chain) was seen a handful of times. No antigen is known for it. This sample was taken from a study of CD4 T cells in relation to SARS-CoV-2 and coronaviruses. Study-level background: TCR beta CDR3s were sequenced after roughly ten-day antigen culture of PBMCs. The restricting HLA molecule for shared crossreactive spike epitopes was mapped.

Clones were read by immunoSEQ multiplex PCR, and TCRdb kept only the in-frame ones, dropping some. The table records approximately 18,000 clones, around 76% of them present only once. Before the COVID-19 pandemic, during about 2010-2018, CD4+ T cells were taken from unexposed donors. CD4+ T cells were isolated from the cells after about ten days of culture. Cells permitting, SARS-CoV-2 S/N and four cold-coronavirus spikes were tested on unexposed-donor CD4+ T cells. With 4 bases removed from V and 4 bases from J, the gap between germline ends came to 13 bases. Germline loops: CDR1 LGHNA, CDR2 YSLEER. This CDR3 has 14 residues.

Sequenced material: CD4+ T cells from PBMCs, cultured in vitro. The TCR comes from a human donor in good health. V gene TRBV4-3 combines with J gene TRBJ1-2, with D unresolved. Here the CDR3 DNA reads TGCGCCAGCAGCCCATTCAGTCAAGGCTATGGCTACACCTTC. This encodes CASSPFSQGYGYTF.